The sequence of this TCR beta chain was determined in a study of cytomegalovirus exposure and HLA in healthy donors. Findings of the study overall: The study designated 164 TCR beta chains cytomegalovirus-associated.

This clone was observed a handful of times. Its specificity is unknown. CDR1 LNHDA and CDR2 SQIVND come from the germline V gene (reference sequence). V was pared by 3 bases and J by 2 bases, with 9 bases of the junction left unmatched. This CDR3 is built from 16 residues. The PCR contained 60 Vbeta and 13 Jbeta primers. Data came from immunoSEQ multiplex PCR; TCRdb stores just in-frame clones and leaves some out. The data hold around 200,000 clones, with approximately 86% observed a single time. The rearrangement uses TRBV19 and TRBJ2-7; 8 nucleotides agree with TRBD2. The receptor was derived from a woman aged 25 to 45 in good health and CMV-seronegative. Input material: PBMCs. CDR3 in amino acids: CASSIRIGTRAYEQYF. CDR3 DNA sequence: TGTGCCAGTAGTATCCGGATAGGGACTAGAGCCTACGAGCAGTACTTC.